This record concerns one T cell receptor beta chain sequence. The sample comes from a study of blood T cell repertoires in COVID-19. Study in general: Researchers got acute and convalescent COVID-19 samples from the United States, Italy and Spain. PBMCs, B-cell-depleted T cells, or T cells were the source of the cDNA or gDNA that made up the material.

Original handling: It was from reference gene primer amplification that nucleated cell counts were estimated. Using immunoSEQ multiplex PCR, the repertoire was profiled, and TCRdb retains in-frame clones only, with some absent. V and J calls and clone size come straight from that table; D and trimming were deduced from the DNA. The data hold roughly 200,000 clones, with over 75% observed a single time. The clonotype comes from a man aged 70 or older with active or convalescent COVID-19. The sequencing sample was made of peripheral blood.

The CDR3 reads CASSSGRLAQYF. The CDR3 DNA reads TGTGCCAGCTCTAGCGGGAGGTTGGCGCAGTATTTT. This chain links TRBV6-6 with TRBJ2-3, with TRBD2 matching 11 bases. After removal of 8 bases from V and 10 bases from J, the junction contained 5 bases not matched to a gene. This CDR3 is 12 amino acids long. CDR1 and CDR2 from the germline V gene are MNHNY and SVGAGI (reference sequence).